This TCR beta chain comes out of a study of CD8 T cells in Susac syndrome (dated by TCRdb to between 2018 and 2021). In the study overall: Repertoire sequencing was used to test whether CD8+ T cell activation and differentiation in Susac syndrome was antigen driven.

High-throughput TCR beta sequencing profiled peripheral blood CD8+ and CD4+ T cells from healthy donors, Susac syndrome patients and multiple sclerosis patients. Multiple sclerosis controls were treatment-naive patients with stable or active relapsing-remitting disease fulfilling revised McDonald criteria. CD8+ TEMRA cells were enriched by FACS, while bulk CD8+ and CD4+ T cells were purified by magnetic negative isolation. Blood was collected in EDTA tubes and processed within 24 hours, with PBMCs isolated through density gradient centrifugation. PBMCs destined for TCR sequencing were cryopreserved in liquid nitrogen and later thawed in a 37 °C water bath. The sorted or isolated CD4+, CD8+ and CD8+ TEMRA cells had a purity of 90% or higher. In this sample, this clonotype turned up a few times. Its antigen is not yet known. One base away there is no much larger clone; base qualities are not given.

Here is what the overall study found, with its caveats: The study acknowledged that relatively few individuals were included in the TCR sequencing and HLA analysis.

The cysteine opens and the phenylalanine closes a CDR3 of 14 amino acids. The retained sequence is limited to the CDR3, 42 bases, with the frame set at the first base. V is cut back by 5 bases and J by 3 bases, with 3 bases in the junction unmatched. RNA was extracted using the RNeasy kit, and roughly 0.5 to 1 ug of the RNA was reverse transcribed with random hexamers. TCR beta CDR3 regions were amplified with the immunoSEQ multiplex PCR assay covering 54 Vbeta and 13 Jbeta segments. Bias from PCR amplification was corrected by using a synthetic template baseline for primer optimization and for computational correction. The authors' pipeline ran thus. Reads were annotated to V, D and J genes according to IMGT and were analyzed with immunoSEQ Analyzer, with only productive sequences retained. To calculate clonality, Shannon entropy was normalized by log2 of the number of productive unique sequences and then subtracted from one. Public and private clones were assessed among the 100 most prevalent clones of each patient and control. Clones were defined as Susac-specific when absent from the healthy and MS cohorts, from roughly 1,100 published viral clones and from other ImmuneACCESS disease sequences. The raw public data were reprocessed by TCRdb itself: fastp quality trimming at Q25, MiXCR clonotype calling, in-frame beta chains only. Each CDR3 protein gets just one entry, which takes the most common genes and DNA from the rows behind it. TCRdb's processing, not the study's, gives the V and J calls here. The sample contains around 130,000 distinct CDR3 sequences, around 94% of them found a single time. The biggest ten clones account for around 0.12% of the sample.

The rearrangement combines TRBV12-3 or TRBV12-4 with TRBJ2-3, and 9 junctional nucleotides match TRBD1. The TCR sequence derives from a human donor with multiple sclerosis. Source material: CD4+ T cells from PBMCs. The DNA is TGTGCCAGCAGTCGACAGGGGGGTACAGATACGCAGTATTTT. This encodes CASSRQGGTDTQYF.